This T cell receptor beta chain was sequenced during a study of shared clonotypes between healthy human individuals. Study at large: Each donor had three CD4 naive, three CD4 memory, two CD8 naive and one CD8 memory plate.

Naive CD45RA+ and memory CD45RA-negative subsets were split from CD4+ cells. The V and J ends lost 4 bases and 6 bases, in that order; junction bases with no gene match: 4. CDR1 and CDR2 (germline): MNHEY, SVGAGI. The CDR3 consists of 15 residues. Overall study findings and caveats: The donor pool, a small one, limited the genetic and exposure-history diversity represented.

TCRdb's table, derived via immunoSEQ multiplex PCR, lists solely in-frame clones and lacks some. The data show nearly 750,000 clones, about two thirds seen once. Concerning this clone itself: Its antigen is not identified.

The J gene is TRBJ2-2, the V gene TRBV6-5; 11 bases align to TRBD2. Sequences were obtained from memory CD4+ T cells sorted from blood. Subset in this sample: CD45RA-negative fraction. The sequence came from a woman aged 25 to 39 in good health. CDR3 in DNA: TGTGCCAGCAGTTTTAGCGGGAGGGCATCCGGGGAGCTGTTTTTT. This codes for CASSFSGRASGELFF.